The clone carrying this T cell receptor beta chain was recorded at least ten times. This specimen belongs to a study of T cells in Graves' hyperthyroidism and ophthalmopathy. The V gene's germline CDR1 is ENHRY and CDR2 SYGVKD. CDR3 length: 15 amino acids. J gave up 5 bases and V 6 bases, and 5 bases lay outside the gene matches. RNA transcripts provided the source from which TCR beta CDR3 regions were amplified. First-round RT-PCR of the TCR CDR3 relied on the HTBI primer set. TCRdb ran MiXCR on the multiplex PCR reads and lists one entry per CDR3 protein. The repertoire has around 520,000 distinct CDR3 sequences, roughly an eighth of them found once; the top ten carry about a sixth.

The sample was blood. V usage is TRBV10-3 and J usage is TRBJ2-7; 15 bases agree with TRBD2. This TCR was recovered from a woman between 18 and 30 years old with Graves' hyperthyroidism. CDR3 sequence reads: CAISAGTSGGNEQYF. CDR3 DNA: TGTGCCATCAGCGCCGGGACTAGCGGGGGGAACGAGCAGTACTTC.